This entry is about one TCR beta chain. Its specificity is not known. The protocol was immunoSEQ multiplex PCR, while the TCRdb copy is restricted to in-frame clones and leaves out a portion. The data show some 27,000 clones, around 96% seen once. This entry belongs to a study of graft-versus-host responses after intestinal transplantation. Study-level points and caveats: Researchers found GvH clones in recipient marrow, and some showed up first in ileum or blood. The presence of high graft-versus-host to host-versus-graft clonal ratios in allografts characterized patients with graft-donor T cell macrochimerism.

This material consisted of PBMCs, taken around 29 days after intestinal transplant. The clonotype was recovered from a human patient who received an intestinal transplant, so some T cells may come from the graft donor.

CDR3: CASSLRGTGELFF. DNA for the CDR3: TGTGCCAGCAGCTTAAGGGGAACCGGGGAGCTGTTTTTT. This chain uses TRBV7-2 with TRBJ2-2; maybe TRBD1 (5 bases). CDR1 and CDR2 from the germline V gene are SGHTA and FQGNSA. The CDR3 loop spans 13 amino acids. V lost 2 bases and J lost 5, with 6 bases in between.